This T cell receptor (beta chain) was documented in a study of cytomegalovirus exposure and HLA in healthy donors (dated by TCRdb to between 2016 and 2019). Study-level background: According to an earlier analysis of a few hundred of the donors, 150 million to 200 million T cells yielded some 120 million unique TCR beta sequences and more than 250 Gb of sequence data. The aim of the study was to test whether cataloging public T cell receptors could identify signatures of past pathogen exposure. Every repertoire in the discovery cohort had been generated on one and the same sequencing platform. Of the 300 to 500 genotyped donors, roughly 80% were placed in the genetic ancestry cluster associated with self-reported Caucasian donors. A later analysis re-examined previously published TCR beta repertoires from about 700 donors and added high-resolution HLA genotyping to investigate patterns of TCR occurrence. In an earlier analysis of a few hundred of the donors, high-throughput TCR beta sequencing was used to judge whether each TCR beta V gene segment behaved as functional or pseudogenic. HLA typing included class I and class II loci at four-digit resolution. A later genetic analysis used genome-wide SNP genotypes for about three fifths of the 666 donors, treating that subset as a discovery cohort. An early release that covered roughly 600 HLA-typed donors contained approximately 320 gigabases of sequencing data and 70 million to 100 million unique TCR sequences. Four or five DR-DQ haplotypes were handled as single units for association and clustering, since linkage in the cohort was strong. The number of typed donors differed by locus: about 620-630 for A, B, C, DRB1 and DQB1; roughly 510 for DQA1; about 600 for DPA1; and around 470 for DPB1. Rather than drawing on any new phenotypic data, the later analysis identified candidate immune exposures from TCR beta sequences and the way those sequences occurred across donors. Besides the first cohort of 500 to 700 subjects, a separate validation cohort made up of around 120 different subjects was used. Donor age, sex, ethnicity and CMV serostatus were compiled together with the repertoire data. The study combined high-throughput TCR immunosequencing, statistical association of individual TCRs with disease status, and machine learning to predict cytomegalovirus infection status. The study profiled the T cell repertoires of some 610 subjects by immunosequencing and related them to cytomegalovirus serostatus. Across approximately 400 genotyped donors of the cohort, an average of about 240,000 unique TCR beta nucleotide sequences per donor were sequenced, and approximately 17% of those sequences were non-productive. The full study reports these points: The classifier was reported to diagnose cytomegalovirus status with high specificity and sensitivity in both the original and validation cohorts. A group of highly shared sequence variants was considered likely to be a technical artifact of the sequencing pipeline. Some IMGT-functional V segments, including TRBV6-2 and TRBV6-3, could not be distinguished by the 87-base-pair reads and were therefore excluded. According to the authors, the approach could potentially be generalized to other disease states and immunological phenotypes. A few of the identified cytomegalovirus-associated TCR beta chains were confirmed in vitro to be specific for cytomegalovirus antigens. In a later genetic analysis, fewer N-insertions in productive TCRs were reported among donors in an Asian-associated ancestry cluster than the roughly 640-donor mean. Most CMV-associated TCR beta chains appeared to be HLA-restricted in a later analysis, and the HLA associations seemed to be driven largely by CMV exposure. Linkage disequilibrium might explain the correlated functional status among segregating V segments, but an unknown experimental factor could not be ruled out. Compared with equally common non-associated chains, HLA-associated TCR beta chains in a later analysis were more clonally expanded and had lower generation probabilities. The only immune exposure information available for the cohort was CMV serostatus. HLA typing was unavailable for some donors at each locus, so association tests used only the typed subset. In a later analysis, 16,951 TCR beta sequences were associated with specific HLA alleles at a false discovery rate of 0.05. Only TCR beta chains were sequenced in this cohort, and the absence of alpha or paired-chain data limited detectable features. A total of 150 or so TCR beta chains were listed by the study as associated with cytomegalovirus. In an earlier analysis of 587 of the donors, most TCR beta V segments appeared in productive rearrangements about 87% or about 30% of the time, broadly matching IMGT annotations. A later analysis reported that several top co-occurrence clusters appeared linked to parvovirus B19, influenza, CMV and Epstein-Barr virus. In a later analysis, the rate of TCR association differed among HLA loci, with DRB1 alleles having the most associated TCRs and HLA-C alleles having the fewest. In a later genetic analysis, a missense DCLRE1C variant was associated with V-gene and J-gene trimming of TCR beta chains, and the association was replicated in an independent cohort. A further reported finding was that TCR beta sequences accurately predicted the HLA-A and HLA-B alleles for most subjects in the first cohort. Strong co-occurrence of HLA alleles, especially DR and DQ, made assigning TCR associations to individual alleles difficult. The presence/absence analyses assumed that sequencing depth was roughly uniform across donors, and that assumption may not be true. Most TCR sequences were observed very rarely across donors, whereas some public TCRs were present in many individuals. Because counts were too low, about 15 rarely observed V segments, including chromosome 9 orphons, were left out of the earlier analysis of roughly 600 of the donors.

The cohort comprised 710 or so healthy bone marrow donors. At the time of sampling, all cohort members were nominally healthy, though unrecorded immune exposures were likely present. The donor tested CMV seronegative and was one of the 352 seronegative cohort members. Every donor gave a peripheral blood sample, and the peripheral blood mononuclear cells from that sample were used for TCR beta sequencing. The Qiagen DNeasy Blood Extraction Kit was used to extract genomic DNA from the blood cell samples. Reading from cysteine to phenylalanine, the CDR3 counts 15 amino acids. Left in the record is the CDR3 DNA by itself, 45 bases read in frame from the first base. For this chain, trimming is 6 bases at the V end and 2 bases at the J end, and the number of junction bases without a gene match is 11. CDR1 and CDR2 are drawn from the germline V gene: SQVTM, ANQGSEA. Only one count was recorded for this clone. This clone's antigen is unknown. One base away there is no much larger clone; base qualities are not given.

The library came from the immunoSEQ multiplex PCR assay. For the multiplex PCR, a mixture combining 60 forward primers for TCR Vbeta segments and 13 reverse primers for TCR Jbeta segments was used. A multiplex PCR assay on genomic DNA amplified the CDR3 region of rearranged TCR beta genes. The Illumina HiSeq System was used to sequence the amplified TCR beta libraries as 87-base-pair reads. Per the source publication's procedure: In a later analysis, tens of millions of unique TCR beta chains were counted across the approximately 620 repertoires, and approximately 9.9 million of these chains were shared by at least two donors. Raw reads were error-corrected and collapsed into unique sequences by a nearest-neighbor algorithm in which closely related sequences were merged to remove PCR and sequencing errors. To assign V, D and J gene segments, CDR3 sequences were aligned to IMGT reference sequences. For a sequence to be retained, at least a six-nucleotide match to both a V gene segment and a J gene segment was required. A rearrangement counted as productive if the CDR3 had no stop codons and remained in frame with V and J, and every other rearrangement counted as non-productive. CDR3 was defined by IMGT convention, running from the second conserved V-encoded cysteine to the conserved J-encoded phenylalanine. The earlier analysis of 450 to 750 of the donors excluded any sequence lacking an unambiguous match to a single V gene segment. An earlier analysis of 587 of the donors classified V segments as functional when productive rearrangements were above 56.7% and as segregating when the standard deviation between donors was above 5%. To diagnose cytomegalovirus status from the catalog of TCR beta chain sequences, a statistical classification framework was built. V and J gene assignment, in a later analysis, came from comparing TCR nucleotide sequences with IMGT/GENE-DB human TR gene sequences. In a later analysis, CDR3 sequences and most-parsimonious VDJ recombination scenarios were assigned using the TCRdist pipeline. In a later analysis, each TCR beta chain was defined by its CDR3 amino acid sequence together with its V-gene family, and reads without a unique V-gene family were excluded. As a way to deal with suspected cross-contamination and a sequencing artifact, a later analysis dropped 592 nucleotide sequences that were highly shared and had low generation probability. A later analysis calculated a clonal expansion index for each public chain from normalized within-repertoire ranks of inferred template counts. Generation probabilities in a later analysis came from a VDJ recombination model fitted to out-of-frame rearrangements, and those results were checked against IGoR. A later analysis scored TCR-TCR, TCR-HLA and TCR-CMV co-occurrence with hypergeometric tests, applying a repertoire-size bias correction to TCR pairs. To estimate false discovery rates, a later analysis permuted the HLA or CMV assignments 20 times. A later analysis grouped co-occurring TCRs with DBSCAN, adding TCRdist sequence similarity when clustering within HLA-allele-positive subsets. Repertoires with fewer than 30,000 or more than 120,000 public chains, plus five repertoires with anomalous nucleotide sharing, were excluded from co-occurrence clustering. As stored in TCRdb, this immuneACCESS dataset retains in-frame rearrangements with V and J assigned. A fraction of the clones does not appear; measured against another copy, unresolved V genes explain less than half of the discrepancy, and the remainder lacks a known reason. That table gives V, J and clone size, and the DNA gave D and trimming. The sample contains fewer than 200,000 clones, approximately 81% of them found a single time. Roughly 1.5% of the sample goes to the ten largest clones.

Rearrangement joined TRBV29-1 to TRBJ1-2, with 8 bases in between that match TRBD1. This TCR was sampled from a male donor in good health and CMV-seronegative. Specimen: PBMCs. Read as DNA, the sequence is TGCAGCGTGATAAACGGGACAGGAATCAACTATGGCTACACCTTC. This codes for CSVINGTGINYGYTF.